These 30 T cell receptor beta chains were sequenced from one sample in a study of tumor-infiltrating lymphocytes in primary liver carcinoma. Each 20-30 mg portion of unsorted bulk tissue served as the source for co-extraction of RNA and DNA. The researchers produced TCR beta cDNA from roughly 500 ng total RNA with a constant-region primer. Investigators got TCR beta libraries out of three nested multiplex PCR rounds, done with slightly modified ARM-PCR. It was with TRBV1-TRBV30 forward primers and a C-beta reverse primer that the first two PCR rounds were run, at around 10 cycles each. TCRdb independently ran MiXCR on the multiplex PCR reads; one entry per CDR3 protein. The repertoire holds nearly 50,000 distinct CDR3 sequences, around three quarters seen once, with over 25% in the top ten. Sequenced: liver tumor tissue from sampling region 3. Subset of the sample: tumor region T3, left-lateral pole. The receptors originated from a man aged 35-49 years with primary liver carcinoma and hepatitis B virus infection.

Comment on this clonotype: The limits of the CDR3 on the DNA are not certain, so only TCRdb's listed CDR3 is given. This chain uses TRBV11-2 with TRBJ1-2. Termini included, the CDR3 measures 13 amino acids. Germline-derived CDR1 and CDR2 are SGHAT and FQNNGV. CDR3 region: CAISLEGNYGCTF.

Comment on this clonotype: A junction boundary mismatches the germline segment, possibly from a read error. The chain is built from TRBV14 and TRBJ1-1, with a weak D call TRBD1 (6 bases). The CDR3 loop spans 15 amino acids. CDR1 and CDR2 (germline): SGHDN, FVKESK. CDR3 residues: CASSLQGIPSIEAIF. The DNA for the CDR3 is TGCGCCAGCAGCCTACAGGGTATTCCGAGTATTGAAGCTATCTTT. Full variable domain (rest looked up from reference TRBV14 and TRBJ1-1): EAGVTQFPSHSVIEKGQTVTLRCDPISGHDNLYWYRRVMGKEIKFLLHFVKESKQDESGMPNNRFLAERTGGTYSTLKVQPAELEDSGVYFCASSLQGIPSIEAIFGQGTRLTVV.

Comments on this clonotype: Relative to the germline gene, one junction end is altered; a read error may explain this. The J gene is TRBJ2-1, the V gene TRBV6-5; D gene ambiguous. The CDR3 is made up of 14 amino acids. Germline values: CDR1 MNHEY, CDR2 SVGAGI. The CDR3: CVSSPLPEGSIWFF. The CDR3 coding sequence is TGTGTCAGCAGTCCCCTTCCAGAAGGTTCAATTTGGTTCTTC.

In regard to this clonotype: A read error is likely, as this CDR3 ends without the conserved phenylalanine or tryptophan. The chain links TRBV5-4 to TRBJ1-2, with D uncertain. Germline V gene sequence: CDR1 SGHNT, CDR2 YYREEE (reference sequence). This CDR3 has 13 residues. This CDR3 reads CVSSVDHHYGYTS. In nucleotides, the CDR3 is TGTGTCAGCAGCGTGGACCACCACTATGGCTACACCTCC.

V is TRBV12-3 or TRBV12-4 and J is TRBJ2-1; TRBD2 matches 12 bases. Germline trimming cut 4 bases from V and 8 bases from J; bases unmatched to any gene: 9. This CDR3 comprises 16 residues. DNA for the CDR3: TGTGCCAGCAGTTCCCTGACTAGCGGGAGTCCGCATGAGCAGTTCTTC. This gives the protein CASSSLTSGSPHEQFF.

This clonotype was seen just once. This chain links TRBV11-1 with TRBJ2-3, with 11 bases lining up with TRBD2. The length of the CDR3 is 15 residues. The V gene end was trimmed by 7 bases and the J gene end by 0 bases; junction bases not matched to a gene: 3. From germline, CDR1 is SGHAT and CDR2 FQDESV (reference sequence). The CDR3 is CASKGLAVSTDTQYF. CDR3 DNA: TGTGCCAGCAAGGGACTAGCGGTTAGCACAGATACGCAGTATTTT.

As to this clonotype: The final CDR3 position lacks the conserved phenylalanine or tryptophan, pointing to a likely read error. The chain carries TRBV11-1 and TRBJ2-1; 8 bases map to TRBD1. The CDR3 is 16 residues long. Germline assignment: CDR1 SGHAT and CDR2 FQDESV (reference sequence). The CDR3 region has the DNA TGTGCCAGCAGCTCCTTTCTTCGACAGGGGACGAATGAACAGTTCTTA. Translated, it gives CASSSFLRQGTNEQFL.

As to this clonotype: A read error may account for a junction end that differs from germline. The chain joins TRBV14 to TRBJ1-2; the D is unclear. CDR1 is SGHDN, CDR2 FVKESK, per germline. The CDR3 runs to 12 residues. DNA of the CDR3: TGTGCCAGCAACCAAGTGGGATTAGGGTACACCTTC. Protein: CASNQVGLGYTF.

Points on this clonotype: The junction differs from germline at one of its ends, possibly a read error. V gene TRBV4-1 combines with J gene TRBJ2-1; D remains unclear. This CDR3 comprises 12 residues. CDR1 is MGHRA and CDR2 is YSYEKL in the germline V gene. In DNA, the CDR3 is TGCGCCGGCAGCCTTTATGACACTGAGCAGTTCTTC. The encoded protein is CAGSLYDTEQFF.

This clonotype came up many times. The chain links TRBV29-1 to TRBJ2-7, with 8 bases lining up with TRBD1. Unmatched junction bases numbered 8, after V lost 6 bases and J lost 4 bases. The CDR3 loop spans 13 amino acids. The germline V gene encodes CDR1 SQVTM and CDR2 ANQGSEA. The CDR3 protein is CSVGLDRGYEQYF. The CDR3 region has the DNA TGCAGCGTGGGCCTCGACAGGGGTTACGAGCAGTACTTC.

This clonotype was observed many times. The chain combines TRBV29-1 with TRBJ2-7; D perhaps matches TRBD2 (6 bases). V was clipped by 1 base and J by 4 bases, with 26 bases between them. This CDR3 has 18 amino acids. The germline CDR1 and CDR2 sequences are SQVTM and ANQGSEA. The CDR3 here is CSVEGLREEGRSLYEQYF. Here the CDR3 DNA reads TGCAGCGTTGAAGGCCTGAGGGAGGAGGGGCGAAGCCTGTACGAGCAGTACTTC.

Note on this clonotype: At one end the junction does not follow the germline gene, possibly because of a read error. The chain combines TRBV12-3 or TRBV12-4 with TRBJ2-7; TRBD2 is a possible D gene (6 bases). The CDR3 is made up of 13 amino acids. CDR3 amino acids: CASRSTGEQEQYF. The CDR3 nucleotides are TGCGCCAGCAGGTCCACGGGGGAGCAAGAGCAGTACTTC.

The chain combines TRBV11-1 with TRBJ2-1; 7 bases match TRBD2. V was clipped by 4 bases and J by 5 bases; unmatched bases: 11. There are 16 residues in the CDR3. Germline CDR1 and CDR2: SGHAT and FQDESV (reference sequence). This CDR3 is CASSSQLAGVDNEQFF. The CDR3 nucleotides read TGTGCCAGCAGCTCCCAATTGGCGGGGGTAGACAATGAGCAGTTCTTC.

V usage is TRBV10-3 and J usage is TRBJ2-3, with D perhaps being TRBD1 or TRBD2 (5 bases each). The CDR3 totals 13 residues. Germline assignment: CDR1 ENHRY and CDR2 SYGVKD. V was cut by 2 bases and J by 6 bases, with 9 bases left in between. CDR3 sequence reads: CAISEGEGDTQYF. CDR3 nucleotide sequence: TGTGCCATCAGTGAGGGTGAGGGGGATACGCAGTATTTT.

As regards this clonotype: The conserved final phenylalanine or tryptophan is absent from the CDR3, which likely points to a read error. The chain couples TRBV5-5 to TRBJ2-3; D might be TRBD2 (6 bases). The CDR3 contains 17 residues. V gave up 3 bases and J gave up 3 bases, with 20 bases separating them. CDR1 and CDR2 (germline): SGHKS, YYEKEE (reference sequence). CDR3 in amino acids: CASSSLPEGGGTDTQYY. The CDR3 DNA reads TGTGCCAGCAGCTCCCTGCCGGAGGGAGGTGGGACAGATACGCAGTATTAT.

A remark on this clonotype: Mismatch with germline at one junction end may stem from a read error. The CDR3 protein is CASSQGWGLTIETQYF. CDR3 in DNA: TGTGCTAGCAGCCAAGGTTGGGGACTAACCATAGAGACCCAGTACTTC. The genes are TRBV4-2 and TRBJ2-5; 7 nucleotides line up with TRBD2. Germline CDR1 and CDR2: LGHNA and YNFKEQ. This CDR3 comprises 16 residues.

This clonotype was seen many times. This rearrangement joins TRBV4-1 to TRBJ1-5; weak D call: TRBD1 (6 bases). Germline CDR1 MGHRA, CDR2 YSYEKL. This CDR3 contains 15 residues. Trimming removed 4 bases at V and 1 base at J, with 11 bases between. The CDR3 protein is CASSPGGRSNQPQHF. In DNA, the CDR3 is TGCGCCAGCAGCCCCGGGGGCAGAAGCAATCAGCCCCAGCATTTT.

To note about this clonotype: This sequence may be a read error, since a much larger clone differs from it by one base. This rearrangement joins TRBV28 to TRBJ2-3; D tentatively fits TRBD1 or TRBD2 (5 bases each). This CDR3 is built from 15 residues. The germline gives CDR1 MDHEN, CDR2 SYDVKM. Between the trimmed V and J ends, which lost 8 bases and 0 bases, there was a span of 15 bases. This chain's CDR3 is CASCHRDVSTDTQYF. The DNA for the CDR3 is TGTGCCAGCTGTCACCGGGACGTTAGCACAGATACGCAGTATTTT.

On this clonotype itself: One junction end disagrees with the germline gene, perhaps due to a read error. The chain carries TRBV7-9 and TRBJ2-6; D is perhaps TRBD1 (5 bases). The length of the CDR3 is 15 residues. CDR1 is SEHNR and CDR2 is FQNEAQ in the germline V gene (reference sequence). The DNA of the CDR3 is TGTGCCAGCACCGAGGAAGACTCTGGGGCCAACGTCCGGACTTTC. Translated, it gives CASTEEDSGANVRTF.

As regards this clonotype: A read error may account for a junction end that differs from germline. The CDR3 loop reads CANSPTVQSTDTQYF. The CDR3 DNA sequence: TGTGCCAACAGCCCGACAGTACAAAGCACAGATACGCAGTATTTT. The V and J genes are TRBV7-8 and TRBJ2-3, with a possible D match to TRBD1 (5 bases). The CDR3 runs to 15 residues. Germline V gene data show CDR1 as SGHVS and CDR2 as FQNEAQ.

About this clonotype: Mismatch with germline at one junction end may stem from a read error. This chain links TRBV11-2 with TRBJ2-3; possibly TRBD1 for D (7 bases). In germline, CDR1 is SGHAT, CDR2 FQNNGV. CDR3 length equals 14 residues. CDR3 nucleotide sequence: TGTGCCAGCAGCTTTGACCGGGGGACAGATAGGCAGTATTTT. Translating it yields CASSFDRGTDRQYF.

Notes on this clonotype: This may stem from a read error, because a much larger clone lies one nucleotide away. This chain links TRBV5-1 with TRBJ1-1, with TRBD1 identical over 8 bases. CDR1 is SGHRS and CDR2 is YFSETQ in the germline V gene. The CDR3 is 15 residues long. J was trimmed by 7 bases and V by 4 bases; bases with no gene match: 12. Here the CDR3 DNA reads TGCGCCAGCAGCGCCTACAGGGGGGAGAGCAGTGAAGCTTTCTTT. Translated, it gives CASSAYRGESSEAFF.

As for this clonotype: One junction end disagrees with the germline gene, perhaps due to a read error. V usage is TRBV10-3 and J usage is TRBJ1-1; 9 nucleotides line up with TRBD1. The germline CDR1 and CDR2 sequences are ENHRY and SYGVKD. This CDR3 region has 15 residues. CDR3 DNA: TGTGGCATCGGTACAGGGGGCGATCGGAACACTGAAGCTTTCTTT. It specifies CGIGTGGDRNTEAFF.

This clonotype occurred a few times. This may be a read error, as it is one base from a much larger clone. The chain carries TRBV5-6 and TRBJ2-1; maybe TRBD2 (6 bases). Per the germline V gene, CDR1 is SGHDT and CDR2 is YYEEEE. The CDR3 is made up of 17 amino acids. The CDR3 loop reads CVSSLERAPISYNEQFF. The CDR3 coding sequence is TGTGTCAGCAGCTTGGAGCGGGCGCCGATATCCTACAATGAGCAGTTCTTC.

With regard to this clonotype: The final CDR3 position lacks the conserved phenylalanine or tryptophan, pointing to a likely read error. The chain recombines TRBV6-5 with TRBJ2-7; a possible D gene is TRBD2 (6 bases). Trimming took 0 bases from V and 0 from J, leaving 9 bases between them. CDR1 MNHEY and CDR2 SVGAGI come from the germline V gene. The CDR3 is made up of 15 amino acids. The CDR3 DNA reads TGTGCCAGCAGTTACTCGGGGGGATACTCCTACGAGCAGTACTAC. Its protein is CASSYSGGYSYEQYY.

Worth noting for this clonotype: An end of the junction differs from the germline gene, which may be a read error. The chain couples TRBV11-1 to TRBJ2-1, with D perhaps TRBD1 or TRBD2 (6 bases each). The length of the CDR3 is 15 residues. Germline CDR1 SGHAT, CDR2 FQDESV (reference sequence). CDR3 nucleotide sequence: TGTGTCAGCAGCACAAAGGGGGGAGGCTACAATGAGCAGTTCTTC. It is translated as CVSSTKGGGYNEQFF. The full variable domain, its missing parts supplied by reference TRBV11-1 and TRBJ2-1, is EAEVAQSPRYKITEKSQAVAFWCDPISGHATLYWYRQILGQGPELLVQFQDESVVDDSQLPKDRFSAERLKGVDSTLKIQPAELGDSAMYLCVSSTKGGGYNEQFFGPGTRLTVL.

The chain uses TRBV7-6 and TRBJ2-7, with D tentatively TRBD2 (5 bases). Germline values: CDR1 SGHVS, CDR2 FNYEAQ. The CDR3 has 14 residues. Between the trimmed V and J ends, which lost 0 bases and 2 bases, there was a span of 8 bases. CDR3 region: CASSLAAEAYEQYV. As DNA, the CDR3 is TGTGCCAGCAGCTTAGCAGCGGAGGCCTACGAGCAGTACGTC.

Regarding this clonotype: A much larger clonotype is one base distant, so this may be a read error. This chain uses TRBV24-1 with TRBJ2-1, with TRBD1 identical over 8 bases. Germline lookup yields CDR1 KGHDR and CDR2 SFDVKD. The CDR3 spans 16 residues. CDR3 amino acids: CAASDFQRTGSDEQFF. The CDR3 DNA follows: TGTGCCGCCAGTGATTTTCAACGGACAGGGAGCGATGAGCAGTTCTTC.

This clonotype was counted many times. The V and J genes are TRBV28 and TRBJ2-5; no clear D gene. CDR1 is MDHEN and CDR2 is SYDVKM in the germline V gene. The CDR3 runs to 11 residues. Trimming left V 2 bases short and J 7 bases short, with 5 bases between. The CDR3 sequence: CASSLKLTQYF. CDR3 in DNA: TGTGCCAGCAGTTTAAAGCTGACCCAGTACTTC.

Details on this clonotype: The conserved phenylalanine or tryptophan normally closing the CDR3 is absent here, so this likely arose from a read error. The DNA is omitted, as the CDR3 cannot be located on it reliably, and the CDR3 follows TCRdb's listing. This chain uses TRBV12-3 or TRBV12-4 with TRBJ2-1; the D call of TRBD2 is as the table states it, not checked on the DNA. The CDR3 has 11 amino acids, counting both end residues. CDR3 protein: CARGKSGITFL.